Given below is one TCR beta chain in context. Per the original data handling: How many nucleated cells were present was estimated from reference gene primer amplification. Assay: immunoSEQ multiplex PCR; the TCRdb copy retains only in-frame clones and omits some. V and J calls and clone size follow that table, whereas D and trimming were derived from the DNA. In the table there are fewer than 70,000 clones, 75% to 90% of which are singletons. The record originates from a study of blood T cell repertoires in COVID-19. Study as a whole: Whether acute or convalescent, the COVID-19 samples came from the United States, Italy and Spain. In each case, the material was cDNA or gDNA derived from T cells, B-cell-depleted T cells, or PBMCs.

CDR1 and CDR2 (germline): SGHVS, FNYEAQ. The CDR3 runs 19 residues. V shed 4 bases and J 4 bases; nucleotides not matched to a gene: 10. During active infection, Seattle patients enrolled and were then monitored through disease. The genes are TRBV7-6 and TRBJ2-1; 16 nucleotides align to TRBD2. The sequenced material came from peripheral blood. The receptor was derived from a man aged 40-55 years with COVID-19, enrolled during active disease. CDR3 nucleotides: TGTGCCAGCAGCTACACCGGGACTAGCGGGGGGGCCGGTTACAATGAGCAGTTCTTC. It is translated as CASSYTGTSGGAGYNEQFF.